This T cell receptor (beta chain) emerged from a study of blood T cell repertoires in COVID-19. The table came from immunoSEQ multiplex PCR; TCRdb's copy has only in-frame clones and leaves some out. This table holds 360,000 or so clones, roughly nine tenths found once. Germline V gene lookup returns CDR1 GTSNPN and CDR2 SVGIG (reference sequence). V gave up 2 bases and J gave up 8 bases; unmatched junction bases: 12. CDR3 length: 16 amino acids. The sequence was obtained from a woman in her 30s who had recovered from COVID-19. The J gene is TRBJ2-4, the V gene TRBV30, with TRBD1 matching 10 bases. Sample: PBMCs or T cells enriched from blood (not recorded which). The CDR3 reads CAWSTGTGEGLDIQYF. CDR3 bases: TGTGCCTGGAGTACCGGGACAGGGGAAGGTCTAGACATTCAGTACTTC.